Each of the 13 T cell receptor beta chains below was sequenced from the same sample in a study of OX40 agonist ivuxolimab in advanced cancers. Clones were sequenced by immunoSEQ multiplex PCR, and TCRdb holds only the in-frame ones, with some missing. Here the sample spans tens of thousands of clones, 70% to 90% being singletons. This specimen was CD4+ or CD8+ T cells sorted from blood, taken in a trial of the OX40 agonist ivuxolimab. These receptors were taken from an adult with an advanced solid tumor such as melanoma, head and neck, liver or kidney cancer.

This chain links TRBV6-6 with TRBJ1-1, with 10 bases lining up with TRBD1. CDR1 and CDR2 from the germline V gene are MNHNY and SVGAGI (reference sequence). The CDR3 consists of 16 residues. The J segment lost 4 bases and the V segment lost 5 bases, leaving 10 bases of the junction unmatched. CDR3 protein: CASSPTRRTGGTEAFF. The CDR3, as DNA: TGTGCCAGCAGTCCGACTAGGCGGACAGGGGGCACTGAAGCTTTCTTT.

J is TRBJ2-3 and V is TRBV6-1; a weak D match, TRBD1 (6 bases). The CDR3 covers 13 residues. CDR1 is MNHNS and CDR2 is SASEGT in the germline V gene. Trimming shortened V by 7 bases and J by 5 bases, and 13 bases separated the two germline ends. CDR3 in DNA: TGTGCCAGCACCATCAGGGGACGAGATACGCAGTATTTT. Encoded protein: CASTIRGRDTQYF.

The rearrangement uses TRBV2 and TRBJ2-1; tentatively, D is TRBD2 (6 bases). V gave up 8 bases and J gave up 3 bases, with 11 bases separating them. Per the germline V gene, CDR1 is SNHLY and CDR2 is FYNNEI. The CDR3 runs to 13 residues. CDR3: CASRPGLYNEQFF. The CDR3 DNA follows: TGTGCCAGCCGACCGGGACTCTACAATGAGCAGTTCTTC.

The chain couples TRBV7-9 to TRBJ1-5, with 9 bases fitting TRBD1. CDR3 length: 15 amino acids. V was clipped by 2 bases and J by 7 bases; unmatched bases: 6. Germline assignment: CDR1 SEHNR and CDR2 FQNEAQ (reference sequence). The CDR3 is CASSLTGGMGQPQHF. The CDR3 DNA sequence: TGTGCCAGCAGCTTAACAGGGGGCATGGGGCAGCCCCAGCATTTT.

The CDR3 nucleotides are TGTGCCACCAGGGCCGCCCTAGGAAGAGCTTTCTTT. Protein product: CATRAALGRAFF. The chain links TRBV15 to TRBJ1-1; D gene uncertain. V lost 6 bases and J 10 bases, leaving 15 bases between the germline ends. The length of the CDR3 is 12 residues. Germline CDR1 LNHNV, CDR2 YYDKDF (reference sequence).

This clone is classed as medium-sized. The chain joins TRBV4-2 to TRBJ2-5, with 9 bases matching TRBD2. Unmatched junction bases numbered 2, after V lost 1 base and J lost 2 bases. The CDR3 covers 15 residues. The germline CDR1 and CDR2 sequences are LGHNA and YNFKEQ. CDR3 protein: CASSQVTSGQETQYF. In nucleotides, the CDR3 is TGTGCCAGCAGCCAAGTGACTAGCGGTCAAGAGACCCAGTACTTC.

The chain couples TRBV5-1 to TRBJ2-1; possible D gene TRBD1, 6 bases. This CDR3 spans 15 amino acids. Trimming removed 2 bases from V and 8 bases from J, with 17 bases in between. Germline values: CDR1 SGHRS, CDR2 YFSETQ. CDR3 DNA: TGCGCCAGCAGCTTCCGTGGGGGCACGGTAGATGAGCAGTTCTTC. Residues: CASSFRGGTVDEQFF.

This clone has only a few counts. The genes are TRBV7-9 and TRBJ1-1; D uncertain. This CDR3 region has 13 residues. V was cut by 3 bases and J by 2 bases, with 7 bases left in between. Germline-derived CDR1 and CDR2 are SEHNR and FQNEAQ (reference sequence). The chain's CDR3 is CASSFPVNTEAFF. The CDR3 DNA reads as TGTGCCAGCAGCTTTCCGGTTAACACTGAAGCTTTCTTT.

CDR3 amino acids: CASRGKGVGTDTQYF. In DNA, the CDR3 is TGTGCCAGCAGGGGTAAGGGCGTAGGCACAGATACGCAGTATTTT. The gene calls are TRBV6-1 and TRBJ2-3; D is undetermined. Looked up from germline, CDR1 is MNHNS and CDR2 is SASEGT. The CDR3 is 15 residues long. Between the trimmed V and J ends, which lost 6 bases and 1 base, there was a span of 14 bases.

J is TRBJ2-1 and V is TRBV6-6; 9 nucleotides agree with TRBD2. Trimming at V came to 9 bases and at J to 7 bases, leaving 10 bases not matched to a gene. Germline values: CDR1 MNHNY, CDR2 SVGAGI (reference sequence). The CDR3 spans 14 residues. In DNA, the CDR3 is TGTGCCAGTAAAGGGCCTAGCGGGGTTAATGAGCAGTTCTTC. Translated: CASKGPSGVNEQFF.

CDR3 in amino acids: CASSLRQGEVGYTF. The CDR3 DNA reads as TGTGCCAGCAGTTTAAGGCAGGGGGAGGTAGGCTACACCTTC. This chain uses TRBV27 with TRBJ1-2; 7 bases align to TRBD1. Germline CDR1 and CDR2: MNHEY and SMNVEV (reference sequence). The CDR3 length is 14 residues. V shed 2 bases, J shed 8 bases, and the junction held 8 bases outside the gene matches.

The chain links TRBV28 to TRBJ1-2; no clear D. Germline CDR1 reads MDHEN; CDR2 reads SYDVKM. CDR3 length: 12 residues. Between the trimmed V and J ends, which lost 5 bases and 5 bases, there was a span of 9 bases. The CDR3 sequence: CASSPVGYGYTF. In DNA form, the CDR3 reads TGTGCCAGCAGTCCCGTAGGTTATGGCTACACCTTC.

The chain has TRBV28 and TRBJ1-6; no clear D. From germline, CDR1 is MDHEN and CDR2 SYDVKM. V was cut by 6 bases and J by 8 bases, with 14 bases left in between. The CDR3 runs to 14 residues. The CDR3 nucleotides are TGTGCCAGCAGCTTGATAAGGGTTTATTCACCCCTCCACTTT. Amino acids: CASSLIRVYSPLHF.